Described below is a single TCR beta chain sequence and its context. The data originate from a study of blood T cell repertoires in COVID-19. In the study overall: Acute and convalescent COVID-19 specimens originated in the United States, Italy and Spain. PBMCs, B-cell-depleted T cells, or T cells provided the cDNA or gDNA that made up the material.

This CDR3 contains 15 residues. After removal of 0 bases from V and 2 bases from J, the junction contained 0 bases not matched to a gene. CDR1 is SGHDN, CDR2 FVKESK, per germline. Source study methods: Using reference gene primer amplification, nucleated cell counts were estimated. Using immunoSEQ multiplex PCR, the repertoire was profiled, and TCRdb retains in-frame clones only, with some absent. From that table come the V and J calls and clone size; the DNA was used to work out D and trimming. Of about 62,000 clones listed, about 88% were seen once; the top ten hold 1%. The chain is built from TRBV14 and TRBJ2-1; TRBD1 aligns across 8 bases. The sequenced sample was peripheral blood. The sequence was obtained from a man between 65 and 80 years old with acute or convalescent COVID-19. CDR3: CASSQDRGPYNEQFF. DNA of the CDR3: TGTGCCAGCAGCCAAGACAGGGGGCCCTACAATGAGCAGTTCTTC.